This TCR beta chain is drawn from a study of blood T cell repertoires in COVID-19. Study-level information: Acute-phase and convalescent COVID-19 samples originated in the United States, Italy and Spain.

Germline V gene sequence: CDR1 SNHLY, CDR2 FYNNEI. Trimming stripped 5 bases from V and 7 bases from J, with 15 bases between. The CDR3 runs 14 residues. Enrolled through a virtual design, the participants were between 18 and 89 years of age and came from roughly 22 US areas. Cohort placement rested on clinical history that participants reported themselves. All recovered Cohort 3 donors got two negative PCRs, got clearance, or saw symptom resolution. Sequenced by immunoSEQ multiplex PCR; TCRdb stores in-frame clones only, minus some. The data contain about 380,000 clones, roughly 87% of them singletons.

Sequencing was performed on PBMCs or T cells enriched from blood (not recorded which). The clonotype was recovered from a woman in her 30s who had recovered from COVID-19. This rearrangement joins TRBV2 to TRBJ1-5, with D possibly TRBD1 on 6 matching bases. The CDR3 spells CASSYTGQQQPQHF. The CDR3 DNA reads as TGTGCCAGCAGTTATACAGGGCAGCAGCAGCCCCAGCATTTT.